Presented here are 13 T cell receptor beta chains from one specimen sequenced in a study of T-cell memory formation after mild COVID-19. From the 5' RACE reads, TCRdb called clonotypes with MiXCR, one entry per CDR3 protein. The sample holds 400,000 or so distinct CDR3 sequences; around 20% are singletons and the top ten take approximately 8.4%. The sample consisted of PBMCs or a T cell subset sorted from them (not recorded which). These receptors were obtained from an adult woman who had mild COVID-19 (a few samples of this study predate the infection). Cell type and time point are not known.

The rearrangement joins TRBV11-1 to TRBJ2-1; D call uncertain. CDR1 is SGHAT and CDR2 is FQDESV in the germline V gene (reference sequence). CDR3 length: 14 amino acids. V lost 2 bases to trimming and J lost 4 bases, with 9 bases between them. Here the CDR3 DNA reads TGTGCCAGCAGCTTAAGTCCCGGGTACAATGAGCAGTTCTTC. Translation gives CASSLSPGYNEQFF.

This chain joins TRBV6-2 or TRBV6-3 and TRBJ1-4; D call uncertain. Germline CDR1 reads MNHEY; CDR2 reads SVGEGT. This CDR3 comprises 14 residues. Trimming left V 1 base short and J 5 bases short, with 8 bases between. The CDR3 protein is CASSYFGENEKLFF. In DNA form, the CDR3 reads TGTGCCAGCAGTTACTTCGGAGAGAATGAAAAACTGTTTTTT.

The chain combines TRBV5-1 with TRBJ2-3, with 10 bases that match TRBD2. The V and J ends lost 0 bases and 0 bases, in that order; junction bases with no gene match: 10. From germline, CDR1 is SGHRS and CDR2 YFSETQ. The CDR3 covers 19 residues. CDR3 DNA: TGCGCCAGCAGCTTGGGAGTAGCGGGGGGACCTACTAGCACAGATACGCAGTATTTT. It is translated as CASSLGVAGGPTSTDTQYF.

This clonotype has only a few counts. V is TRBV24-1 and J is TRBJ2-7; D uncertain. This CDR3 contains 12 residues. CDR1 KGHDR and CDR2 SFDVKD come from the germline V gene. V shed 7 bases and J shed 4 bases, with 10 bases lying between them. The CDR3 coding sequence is TGTGCCACCAGCCGTCTCTCGTACGAGCAGTACTTC. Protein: CATSRLSYEQYF.

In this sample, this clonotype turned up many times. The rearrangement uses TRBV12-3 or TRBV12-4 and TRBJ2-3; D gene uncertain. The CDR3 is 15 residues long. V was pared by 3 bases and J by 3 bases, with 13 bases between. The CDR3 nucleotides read TGTGCCAGCAGTTTTAGTAGTGAGAGTACAGATACGCAGTATTTT. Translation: CASSFSSESTDTQYF.

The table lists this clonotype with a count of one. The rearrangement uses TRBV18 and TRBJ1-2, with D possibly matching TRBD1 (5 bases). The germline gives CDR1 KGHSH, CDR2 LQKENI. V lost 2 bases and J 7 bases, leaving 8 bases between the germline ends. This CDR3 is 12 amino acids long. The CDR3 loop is CASSPEGLGYTF. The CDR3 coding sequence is TGTGCCAGCTCACCAGAGGGGCTTGGCTACACCTTC.

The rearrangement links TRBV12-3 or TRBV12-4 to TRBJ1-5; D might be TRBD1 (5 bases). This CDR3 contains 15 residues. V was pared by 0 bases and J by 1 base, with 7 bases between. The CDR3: CASSLARQSNQPQHF. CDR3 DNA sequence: TGTGCCAGCAGTTTAGCGCGACAGAGCAATCAGCCCCAGCATTTT.

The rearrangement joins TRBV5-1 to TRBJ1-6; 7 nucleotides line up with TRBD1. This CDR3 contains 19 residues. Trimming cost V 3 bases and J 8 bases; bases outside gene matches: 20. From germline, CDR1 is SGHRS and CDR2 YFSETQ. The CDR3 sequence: CASSSPDSDRGLGYSPLHF. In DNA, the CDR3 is TGCGCCAGCAGCTCGCCAGACTCAGATAGGGGGCTCGGGTATTCACCCCTCCACTTT.

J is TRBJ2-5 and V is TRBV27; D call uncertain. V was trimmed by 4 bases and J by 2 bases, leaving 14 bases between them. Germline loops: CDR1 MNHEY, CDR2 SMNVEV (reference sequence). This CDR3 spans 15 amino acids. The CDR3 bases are TGTGCCAGCAGTTCCGGCGTGGTGCTTCAAGAGACCCAGTACTTC. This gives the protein CASSSGVVLQETQYF.

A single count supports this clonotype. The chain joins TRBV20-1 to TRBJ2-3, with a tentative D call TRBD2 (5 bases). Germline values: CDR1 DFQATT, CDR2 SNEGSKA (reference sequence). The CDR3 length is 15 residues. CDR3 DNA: TGCAGGGGGTCCCCGGGATGGGTGAGCACAGATACGCAGTATTTT. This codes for CRGSPGWVSTDTQYF.

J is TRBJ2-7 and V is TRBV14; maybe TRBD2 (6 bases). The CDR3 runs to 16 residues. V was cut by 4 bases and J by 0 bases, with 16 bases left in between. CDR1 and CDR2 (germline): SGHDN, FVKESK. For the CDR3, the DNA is TGTGCCAGCAGCCCCACGGGACTCCCACTCTCCTACGAGCAGTACTTC. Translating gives CASSPTGLPLSYEQYF.

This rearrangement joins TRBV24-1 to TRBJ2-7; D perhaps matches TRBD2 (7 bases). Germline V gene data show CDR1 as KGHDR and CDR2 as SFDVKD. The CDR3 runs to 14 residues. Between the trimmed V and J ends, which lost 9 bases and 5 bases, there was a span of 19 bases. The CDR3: CATSKVGGLDEQYF. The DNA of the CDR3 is TGTGCCACCTCAAAGGTGGGGGGGCTGGACGAGCAGTACTTC.

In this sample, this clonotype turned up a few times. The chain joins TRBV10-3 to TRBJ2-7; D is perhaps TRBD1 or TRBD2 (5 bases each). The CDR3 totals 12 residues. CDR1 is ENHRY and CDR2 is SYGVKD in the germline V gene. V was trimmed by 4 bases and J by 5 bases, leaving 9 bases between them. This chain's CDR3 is CAISGGVNEQYF. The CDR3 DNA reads TGTGCCATCAGTGGAGGGGTGAACGAGCAGTACTTC.